Described below is a single T cell receptor beta chain sequence and its context. Its specificity is not known. As to time point: week 35, safety follow-up. Alongside topical imiquimod, each dose of vaccine comprised 300 ug of mutant IDH1 20-mer peptide. This sample stems from a study of a mutant IDH1 vaccine in newly diagnosed glioma. Study-wide points: With respect to changes in top peripheral T cell clonotypes, pseudoprogression seemed unrelated.

This table comes from immunoSEQ multiplex PCR, and its TCRdb copy is limited to in-frame clones, with some not included. The repertoire holds 25,000 to 40,000 clones, around four fifths seen once, with about 11% in the top ten. This TCR was recovered from a woman aged 40 to 50 with glioma. The input for sequencing was PBMCs, taken from a glioma patient whose treatment included an IDH1 peptide vaccine.

CDR3 residues: CASSELTALNTEAFF. CDR3 coding DNA: TGTGCCAGCAGTGAATTGACAGCATTGAACACTGAAGCTTTCTTT. This chain uses TRBV6-1 with TRBJ1-1, with D possibly being TRBD1 (5 bases). Trimming stripped 2 bases from V and 0 bases from J, with 10 bases between. In germline, CDR1 is MNHNS, CDR2 SASEGT. This CDR3 is built from 15 residues.